These 2 T cell receptor beta chains were sequenced from one sample in a study of T cells in Graves' hyperthyroidism and ophthalmopathy. RNA transcripts provided the source from which TCR beta CDR3 regions were amplified. The primer set for the first-round RT-PCR of the TCR CDR3 was HTBI. TCRdb re-derived calls from the multiplex PCR reads in MiXCR, one entry per CDR3 protein. The sample carries about 360,000 distinct CDR3 sequences, over 15% recorded once. Sequenced: blood. The source of these receptors is a woman aged 18-29 years with Graves' hyperthyroidism.

In its sample, this clonotype was seen many times. J is TRBJ1-1 and V is TRBV6-1; possible D gene TRBD1, 6 bases. This CDR3 comprises 12 residues. Trimming took off 8 bases at V and 3 bases at J, with 10 bases between the two ends. CDR1 and CDR2 from the germline V gene are MNHNS and SASEGT. CDR3 nucleotides: TGTGCCAGCGGGGACATGGACACTGAAGCTTTCTTT. Its protein product is CASGDMDTEAFF.

This clonotype was detected ten times or more. V usage is TRBV29-1 and J usage is TRBJ1-1, with a possible D match to TRBD1 (5 bases). The CDR3 contains 13 residues. CDR1 and CDR2 from the germline V gene are SQVTM and ANQGSEA. With 5 bases removed from V and 0 bases from J, the gap between germline ends came to 10 bases. CDR3 in amino acids: CSVRQLMNTEAFF. The CDR3 DNA is TGCAGCGTTCGACAGCTAATGAACACTGAAGCTTTCTTT.